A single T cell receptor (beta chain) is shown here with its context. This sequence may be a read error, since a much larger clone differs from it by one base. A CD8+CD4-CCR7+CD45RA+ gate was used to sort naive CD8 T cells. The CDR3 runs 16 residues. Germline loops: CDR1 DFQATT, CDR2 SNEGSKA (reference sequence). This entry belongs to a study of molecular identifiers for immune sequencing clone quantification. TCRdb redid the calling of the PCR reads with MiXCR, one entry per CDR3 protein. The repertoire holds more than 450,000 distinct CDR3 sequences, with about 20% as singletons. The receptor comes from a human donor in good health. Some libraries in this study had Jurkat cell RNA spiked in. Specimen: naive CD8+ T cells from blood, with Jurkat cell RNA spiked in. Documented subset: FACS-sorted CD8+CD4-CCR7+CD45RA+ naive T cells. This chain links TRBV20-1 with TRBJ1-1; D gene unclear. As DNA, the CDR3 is TGCGGTGCTAGACCAGCTACAGTATACATGAACACTGAAGCTTTCTTT. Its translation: CGARPATVYMNTEAFF.